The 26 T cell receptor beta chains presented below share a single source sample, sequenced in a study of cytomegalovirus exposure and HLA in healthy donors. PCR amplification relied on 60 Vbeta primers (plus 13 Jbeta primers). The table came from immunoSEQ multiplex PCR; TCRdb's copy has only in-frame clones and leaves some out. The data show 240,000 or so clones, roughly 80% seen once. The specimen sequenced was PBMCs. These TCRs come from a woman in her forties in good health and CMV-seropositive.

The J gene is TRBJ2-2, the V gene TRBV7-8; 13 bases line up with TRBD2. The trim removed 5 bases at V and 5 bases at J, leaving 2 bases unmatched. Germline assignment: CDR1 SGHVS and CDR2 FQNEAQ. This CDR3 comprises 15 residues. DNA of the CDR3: TGTGCCAGCAGCATGACTAGCGGGGGGACCGGGGAGCTGTTTTTT. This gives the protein CASSMTSGGTGELFF.

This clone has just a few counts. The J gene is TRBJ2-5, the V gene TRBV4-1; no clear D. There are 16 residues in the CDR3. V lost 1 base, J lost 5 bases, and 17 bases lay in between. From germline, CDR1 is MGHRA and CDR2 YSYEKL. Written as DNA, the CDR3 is TGCGCCAGCAGCCAAGTTAACTTAGGCTTCGGGGAGACCCAGTACTTC. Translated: CASSQVNLGFGETQYF.

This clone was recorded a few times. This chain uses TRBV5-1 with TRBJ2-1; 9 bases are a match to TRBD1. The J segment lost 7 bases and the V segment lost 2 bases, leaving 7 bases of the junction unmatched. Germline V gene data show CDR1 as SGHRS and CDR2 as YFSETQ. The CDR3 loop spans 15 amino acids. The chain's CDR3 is CASSFGTGPRNEQFF. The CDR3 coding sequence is TGCGCCAGCAGCTTTGGGACAGGGCCGCGTAATGAGCAGTTCTTC. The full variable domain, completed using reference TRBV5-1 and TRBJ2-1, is KAGVTQTPRYLIKTRGQQVTLSCSPISGHRSVSWYQQTPGQGLQFLFEYFSETQRNKGNFPGRFSGRQFSNSRSEMNVSTLELGDSALYLCASSFGTGPRNEQFFGPGTRLTVL.

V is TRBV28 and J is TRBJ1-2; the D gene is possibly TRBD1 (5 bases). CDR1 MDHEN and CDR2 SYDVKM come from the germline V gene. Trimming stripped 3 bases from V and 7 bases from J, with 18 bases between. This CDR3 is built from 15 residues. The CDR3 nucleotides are TGTGCCAGCAGTTTGTCCGGGCAGGGAGGCCGTGGCTACACCTTC. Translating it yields CASSLSGQGGRGYTF.

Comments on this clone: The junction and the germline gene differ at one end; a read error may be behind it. CDR3 bases: TGTGCCCGCAGTCGACAGTCGATTAACTATGGCTACACCTTC. It yields the protein CARSRQSINYGYTF. The chain has TRBV25-1 and TRBJ1-2; possibly TRBD1 for D (5 bases). Germline V gene lookup returns CDR1 MGHDK and CDR2 SYGVNS. The CDR3 is 14 amino acids.

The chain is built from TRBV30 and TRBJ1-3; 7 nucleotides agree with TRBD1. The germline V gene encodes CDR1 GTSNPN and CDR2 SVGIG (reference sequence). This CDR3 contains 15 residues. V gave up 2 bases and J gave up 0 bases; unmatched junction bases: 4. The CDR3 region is CAWSPGQPSGNTIYF. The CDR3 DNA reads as TGTGCCTGGAGTCCGGGACAGCCCTCTGGAAACACCATATATTTT.

CDR3 nucleotide sequence: TGTGCCACCAGCAGAGAACTAGCGGGGACTAGGGAGCAGTTCTTC. It yields the protein CATSRELAGTREQFF. The genes are TRBV15 and TRBJ2-1; 10 nucleotides align to TRBD2. The germline gives CDR1 LNHNV, CDR2 YYDKDF (reference sequence). The length of the CDR3 is 15 residues. Trimming at V came to 0 bases and at J to 10 bases, leaving 6 bases not matched to a gene.

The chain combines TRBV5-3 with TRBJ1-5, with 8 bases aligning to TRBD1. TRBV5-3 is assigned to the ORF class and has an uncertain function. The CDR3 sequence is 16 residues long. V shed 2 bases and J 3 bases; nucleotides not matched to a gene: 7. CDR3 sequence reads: CARSFFGTGHNQPQHF. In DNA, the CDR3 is TGTGCCAGAAGCTTTTTTGGGACAGGACACAATCAGCCCCAGCATTTT.

The CDR3: CASSFLSNEQFF. The CDR3 region has the DNA TGCGCCAGCAGCTTCTTGAGTAATGAGCAGTTCTTC. The rearrangement uses TRBV5-1 and TRBJ2-1, with D uncertain. From germline, CDR1 is SGHRS and CDR2 YFSETQ. Trimming cost V 2 bases and J 7 bases, with 7 bases left between them. This CDR3 is built from 12 residues.

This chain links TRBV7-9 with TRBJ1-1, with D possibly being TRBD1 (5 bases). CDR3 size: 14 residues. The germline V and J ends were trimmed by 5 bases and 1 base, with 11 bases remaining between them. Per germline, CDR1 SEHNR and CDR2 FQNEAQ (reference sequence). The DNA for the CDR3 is TGTGCCAGCAGCAAAGGGGTCACGAACACTGAAGCTTTCTTT. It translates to CASSKGVTNTEAFF. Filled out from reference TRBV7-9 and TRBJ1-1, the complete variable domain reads DTGVSQNPRHKITKRGQNVTFRCDPISEHNRLYWYRQTLGQGPEFLTYFQNEAQLEKSRLLSDRFSAERPKGSFSTLEIQRTEQGDSAMYLCASSKGVTNTEAFFGQGTRLTVV.

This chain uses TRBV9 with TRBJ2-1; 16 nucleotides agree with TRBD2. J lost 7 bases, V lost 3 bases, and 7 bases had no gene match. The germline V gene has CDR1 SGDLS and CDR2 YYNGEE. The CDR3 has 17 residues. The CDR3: CASSDHLGLAGGNEQFF. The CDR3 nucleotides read TGTGCCAGCAGCGACCACCTGGGACTAGCGGGGGGGAATGAGCAGTTCTTC.

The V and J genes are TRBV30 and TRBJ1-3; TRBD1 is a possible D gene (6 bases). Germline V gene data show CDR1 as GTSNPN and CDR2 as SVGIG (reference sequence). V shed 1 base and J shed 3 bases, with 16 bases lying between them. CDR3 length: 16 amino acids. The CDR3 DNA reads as TGTGCCTGGAGTGCCACCGGGACAATCAATGGAAACACCATATATTTT. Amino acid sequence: CAWSATGTINGNTIYF. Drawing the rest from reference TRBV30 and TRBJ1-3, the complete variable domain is SQTIHQWPATLVQPVGSPLSLECTVEGTSNPNLYWYRQAAGRGLQLLFYSVGIGQISSEVPQNLSASRPQDRQFILSSKKLLLSDSGFYLCAWSATGTINGNTIYFGEGSWLTVV.

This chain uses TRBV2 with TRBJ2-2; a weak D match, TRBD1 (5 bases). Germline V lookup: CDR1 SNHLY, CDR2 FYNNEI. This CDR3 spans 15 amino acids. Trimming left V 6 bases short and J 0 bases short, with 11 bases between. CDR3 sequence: CASSQTATNTGELFF. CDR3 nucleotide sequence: TGTGCCAGCAGCCAGACAGCTACGAACACCGGGGAGCTGTTTTTT.

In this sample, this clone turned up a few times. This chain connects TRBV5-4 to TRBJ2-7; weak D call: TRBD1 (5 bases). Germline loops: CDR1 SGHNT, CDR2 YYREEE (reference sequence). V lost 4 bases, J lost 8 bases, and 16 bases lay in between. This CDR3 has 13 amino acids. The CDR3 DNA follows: TGTGCCAGCAGCCCTCCGACAGATCAAAAGCAGTACTTC. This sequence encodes CASSPPTDQKQYF.

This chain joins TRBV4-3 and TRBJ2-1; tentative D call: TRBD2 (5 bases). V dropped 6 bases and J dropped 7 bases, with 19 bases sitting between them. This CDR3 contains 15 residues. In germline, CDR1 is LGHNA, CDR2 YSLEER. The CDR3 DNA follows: TGCGCCAGCAGTAAGGCGGGTGGTGGTATTAATGAGCAGTTCTTC. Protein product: CASSKAGGGINEQFF.

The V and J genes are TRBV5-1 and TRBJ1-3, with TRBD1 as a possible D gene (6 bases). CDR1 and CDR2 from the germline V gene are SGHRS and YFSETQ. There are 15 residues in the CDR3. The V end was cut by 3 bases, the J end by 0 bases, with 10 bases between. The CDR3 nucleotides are TGCGCCAGCAGCTCTGGACAGTTCTCTGGAAACACCATATATTTT. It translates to CASSSGQFSGNTIYF.

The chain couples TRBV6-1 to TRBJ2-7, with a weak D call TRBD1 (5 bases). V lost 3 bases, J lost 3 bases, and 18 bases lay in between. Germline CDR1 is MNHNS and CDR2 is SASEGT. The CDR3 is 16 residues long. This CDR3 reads CASSDLGRGMDYEQYF. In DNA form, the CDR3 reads TGTGCCAGCAGTGACCTGGGAAGGGGTATGGACTACGAGCAGTACTTC.

The CDR3 region has the DNA TGTGCCAGCAGCCCCAAGGGGCGACAGTATAACTATGGCTACACCTTC. Protein sequence: CASSPKGRQYNYGYTF. The V and J genes are TRBV7-2 and TRBJ1-2, with TRBD1 as a possible D gene (5 bases). V was trimmed by 5 bases and J by 1 base, leaving 17 bases between them. Germline V gives CDR1 SGHTA, CDR2 FQGNSA. The CDR3 consists of 16 residues.

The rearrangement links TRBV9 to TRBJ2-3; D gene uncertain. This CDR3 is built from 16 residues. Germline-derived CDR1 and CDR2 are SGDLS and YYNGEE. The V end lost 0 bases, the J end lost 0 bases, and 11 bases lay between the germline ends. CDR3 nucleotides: TGTGCCAGCAGCGTAGGGGCAACCAGCAGCACAGATACGCAGTATTTT. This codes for CASSVGATSSTDTQYF.

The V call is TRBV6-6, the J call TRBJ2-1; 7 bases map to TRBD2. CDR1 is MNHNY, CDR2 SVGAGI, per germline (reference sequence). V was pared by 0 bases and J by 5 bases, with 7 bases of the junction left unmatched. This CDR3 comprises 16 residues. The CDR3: CASSYSAGYVDNEQFF. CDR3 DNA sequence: TGTGCCAGCAGTTACTCAGCGGGATATGTGGACAATGAGCAGTTCTTC.

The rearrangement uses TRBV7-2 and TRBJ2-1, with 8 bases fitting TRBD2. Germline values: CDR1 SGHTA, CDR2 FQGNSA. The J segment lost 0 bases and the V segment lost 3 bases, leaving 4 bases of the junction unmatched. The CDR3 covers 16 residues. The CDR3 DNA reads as TGTGCCAGCAGCTTTAGCGGGACCAGCTCCTACAATGAGCAGTTCTTC. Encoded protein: CASSFSGTSSYNEQFF.

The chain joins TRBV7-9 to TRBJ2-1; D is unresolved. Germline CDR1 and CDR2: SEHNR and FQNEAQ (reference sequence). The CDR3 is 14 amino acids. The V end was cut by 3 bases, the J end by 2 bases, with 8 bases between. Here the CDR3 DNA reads TGTGCCAGCAGCTTGGGCAGCCCCTACAATGAGCAGTTCTTC. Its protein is CASSLGSPYNEQFF.

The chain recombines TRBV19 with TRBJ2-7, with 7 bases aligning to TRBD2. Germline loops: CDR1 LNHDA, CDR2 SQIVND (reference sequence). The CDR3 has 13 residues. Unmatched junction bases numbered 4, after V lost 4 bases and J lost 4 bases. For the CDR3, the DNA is TGTGCCAGTAGTACCAACGGGGGGTACGAGCAGTACTTC. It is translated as CASSTNGGYEQYF.

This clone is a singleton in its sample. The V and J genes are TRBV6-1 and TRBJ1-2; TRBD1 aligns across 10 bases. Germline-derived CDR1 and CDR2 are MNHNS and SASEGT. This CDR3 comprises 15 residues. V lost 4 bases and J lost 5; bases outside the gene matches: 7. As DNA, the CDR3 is TGTGCCAGCAGTGCCCGACAGGGGGCTGGTTATGGCTACACCTTC. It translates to CASSARQGAGYGYTF.

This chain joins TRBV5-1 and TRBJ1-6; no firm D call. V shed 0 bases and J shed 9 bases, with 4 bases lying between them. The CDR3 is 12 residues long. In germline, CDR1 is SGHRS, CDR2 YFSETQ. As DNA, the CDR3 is TGCGCCAGCAGCTTGGAGAGTTCACCCCTCCACTTT. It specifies CASSLESSPLHF.

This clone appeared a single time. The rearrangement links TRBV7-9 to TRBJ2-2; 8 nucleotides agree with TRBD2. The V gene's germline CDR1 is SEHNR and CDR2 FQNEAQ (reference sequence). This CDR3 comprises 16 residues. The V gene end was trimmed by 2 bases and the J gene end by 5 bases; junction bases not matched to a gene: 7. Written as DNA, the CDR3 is TGTGCCAGCAGCTTATGGCCCAGCGGGGGTACCGGGGAGCTGTTTTTT. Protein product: CASSLWPSGGTGELFF. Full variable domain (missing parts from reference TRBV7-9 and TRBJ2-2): DTGVSQNPRHKITKRGQNVTFRCDPISEHNRLYWYRQTLGQGPEFLTYFQNEAQLEKSRLLSDRFSAERPKGSFSTLEIQRTEQGDSAMYLCASSLWPSGGTGELFFGEGSRLTVL.